Below, 3 T cell receptor beta chains from the same sample are listed, as sequenced in a study of cytomegalovirus exposure and HLA in healthy donors. The PCR was carried out with 60 Vbeta primers and 13 Jbeta primers. Profiling relied on immunoSEQ multiplex PCR, and the TCRdb table lists in-frame clones only, not all of them. The sample includes about 130,000 clones, about 73% seen only once; the top ten take about 3%. Sequenced: PBMCs. The receptors originated from a human donor in good health.

This chain connects TRBV19 to TRBJ1-1, with TRBD1 as a possible D gene (5 bases). V gave up 4 bases and J gave up 5 bases, with 17 bases separating them. The CDR3 runs 15 residues. Per germline, CDR1 LNHDA and CDR2 SQIVND (reference sequence). The CDR3 DNA reads as TGTGCCAGTAGTAAGATGTTGCAGGGAATTACTGAAGCTTTCTTT. Residues: CASSKMLQGITEAFF.

The chain couples TRBV21-1 to TRBJ2-7; the table's TRBD1 call for D was not verified on the DNA. TRBV21-1 is termed a pseudogene. The CDR3 covers 15 residues. The DNA of the CDR3 is TGTGCCAGCAGCAAAAGGGGGACAGACCATTTCGAGCAGTACTTC. It is translated as CASSKRGTDHFEQYF.

This clone has just one count. The V call is TRBV5-4, the J call TRBJ1-3, with a tentative D call TRBD1 (5 bases). The germline CDR1 and CDR2 sequences are SGHNT and YYREEE (reference sequence). This CDR3 has 15 amino acids. Trimming shortened V by 0 bases and J by 7 bases, and 14 bases separated the two germline ends. CDR3 in amino acids: CASSLVGREGNTIYF. The DNA of the CDR3 is TGTGCCAGCAGCTTGGTCGGCAGGGAAGGGAACACCATATATTTT.